A single sample gave rise to the 4 T cell receptor beta chains below, sequenced in a study of radiotherapy plus CTLA-4 blockade in lung cancer. The protocol was immunoSEQ multiplex PCR, while the TCRdb copy is restricted to in-frame clones and leaves out a portion. The table lists fewer than 90,000 clones, roughly four fifths of them singletons. The starting material was peripheral blood, obtained from a patient treated with radiotherapy plus ipilimumab. All receptors come from a human donor with non-small cell lung cancer who had stable disease on radiotherapy plus ipilimumab.

The J gene is TRBJ2-1, the V gene TRBV7-2; maybe TRBD2 (6 bases). The CDR3 extends over 15 amino acids. Trimming stripped 6 bases from V and 0 bases from J, with 12 bases between. From germline, CDR1 is SGHTA and CDR2 FQGNSA. The CDR3: CASSVDGSSYNEQFF. In nucleotides, the CDR3 is TGTGCCAGCAGTGTTGACGGGAGCTCCTACAATGAGCAGTTCTTC.

The chain combines TRBV5-1 with TRBJ1-1; D might be TRBD1 (6 bases). There are 13 residues in the CDR3. V gave up 4 bases and J gave up 1 base, with 8 bases separating them. Germline V lookup: CDR1 SGHRS, CDR2 YFSETQ. The CDR3 bases are TGCGCCAGCAGCCCGACAGGGAACACTGAAGCTTTCTTT. It codes for CASSPTGNTEAFF.

The chain recombines TRBV10-3 with TRBJ1-2, with D uncertain. Germline V gene sequence: CDR1 ENHRY, CDR2 SYGVKD. The CDR3 length is 14 residues. Trimming removed 4 bases from V and 1 base from J, with 10 bases in between. CDR3 sequence reads: CAISASGLNYGYTF. CDR3 nucleotides: TGTGCCATCAGTGCGTCAGGCCTTAACTATGGCTACACCTTC.

This clone was seen only once. The chain recombines TRBV10-2 with TRBJ2-3; D is possibly TRBD2 (6 bases). CDR1 is WSHSY and CDR2 is SAAADI in the germline V gene. V lost 6 bases, J lost 5 bases, and 12 bases lay in between. This CDR3 region has 13 residues. Here the CDR3 reads CASSRDSRDTQYF. DNA for the CDR3: TGCGCCAGCAGCCGGGACTCCCGAGATACGCAGTATTTT.